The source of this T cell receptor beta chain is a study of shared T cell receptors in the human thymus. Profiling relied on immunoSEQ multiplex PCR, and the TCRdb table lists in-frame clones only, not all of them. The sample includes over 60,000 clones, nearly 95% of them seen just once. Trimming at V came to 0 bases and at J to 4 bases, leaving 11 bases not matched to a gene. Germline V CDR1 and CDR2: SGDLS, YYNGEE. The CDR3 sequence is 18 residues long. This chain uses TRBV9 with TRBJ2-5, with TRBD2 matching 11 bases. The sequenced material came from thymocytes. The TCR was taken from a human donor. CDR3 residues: CASSVGNSGGASAETQYF. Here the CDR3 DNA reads TGTGCCAGCAGCGTAGGGAATAGCGGGGGGGCCTCGGCAGAGACCCAGTACTTC.